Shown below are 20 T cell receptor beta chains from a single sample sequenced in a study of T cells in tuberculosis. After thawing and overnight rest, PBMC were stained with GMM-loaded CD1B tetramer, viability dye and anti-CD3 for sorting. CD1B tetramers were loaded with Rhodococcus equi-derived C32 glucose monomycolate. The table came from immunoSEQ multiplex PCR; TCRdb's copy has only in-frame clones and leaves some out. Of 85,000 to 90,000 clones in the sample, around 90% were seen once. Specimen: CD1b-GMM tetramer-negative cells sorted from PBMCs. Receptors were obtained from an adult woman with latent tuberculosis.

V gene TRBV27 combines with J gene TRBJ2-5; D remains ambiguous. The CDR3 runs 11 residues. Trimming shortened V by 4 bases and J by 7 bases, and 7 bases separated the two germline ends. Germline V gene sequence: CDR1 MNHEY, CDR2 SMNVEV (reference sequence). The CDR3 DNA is TGTGCCAGCAGTTCCACGGGGACCCAGTACTTC. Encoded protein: CASSSTGTQYF.

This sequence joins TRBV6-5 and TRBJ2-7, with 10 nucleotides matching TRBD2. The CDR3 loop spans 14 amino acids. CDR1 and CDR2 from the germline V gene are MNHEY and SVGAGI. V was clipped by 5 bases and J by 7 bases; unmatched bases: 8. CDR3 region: CASSSLAGESEQYV. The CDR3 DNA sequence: TGTGCCAGCAGTAGCCTAGCGGGGGAGAGTGAGCAGTACGTC.

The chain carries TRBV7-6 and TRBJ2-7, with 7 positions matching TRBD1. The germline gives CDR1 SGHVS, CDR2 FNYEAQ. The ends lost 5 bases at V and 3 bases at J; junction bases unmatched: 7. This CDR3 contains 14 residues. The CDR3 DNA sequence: TGTGCCAGCAGCCCTCCGGGACAGAACTACGAGCAGTACTTC. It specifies CASSPPGQNYEQYF.

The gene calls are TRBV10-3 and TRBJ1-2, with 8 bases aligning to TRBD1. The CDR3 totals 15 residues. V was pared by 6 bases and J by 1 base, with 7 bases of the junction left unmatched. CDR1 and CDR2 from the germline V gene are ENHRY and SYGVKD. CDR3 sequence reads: CAISKTGEDNYGYTF. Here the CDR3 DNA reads TGTGCCATCAGCAAGACAGGGGAAGATAACTATGGCTACACCTTC.

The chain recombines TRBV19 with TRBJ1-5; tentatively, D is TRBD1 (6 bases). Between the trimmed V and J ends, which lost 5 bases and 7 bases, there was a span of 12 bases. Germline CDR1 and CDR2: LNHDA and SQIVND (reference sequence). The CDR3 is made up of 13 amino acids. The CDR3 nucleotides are TGTGCCAGTAGTGCAGGGGTGCGACAGCCCCAGCATTTT. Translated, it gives CASSAGVRQPQHF. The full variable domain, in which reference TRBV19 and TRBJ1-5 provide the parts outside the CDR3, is DGGITQSPKYLFRKEGQNVTLSCEQNLNHDAMYWYRQDPGQGLRLIYYSQIVNDFQKGDIAEGYSVSREKKESFPLTVTSAQKNPTAFYLCASSAGVRQPQHFGDGTRLSIL.

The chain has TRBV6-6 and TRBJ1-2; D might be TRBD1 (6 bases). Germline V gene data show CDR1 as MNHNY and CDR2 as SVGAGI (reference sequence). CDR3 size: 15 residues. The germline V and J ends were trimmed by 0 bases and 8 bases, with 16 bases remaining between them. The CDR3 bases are TGTGCCAGCAGTTACTCGAGGGGGGGGAGGACGGGCTACACCTTC. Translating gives CASSYSRGGRTGYTF.

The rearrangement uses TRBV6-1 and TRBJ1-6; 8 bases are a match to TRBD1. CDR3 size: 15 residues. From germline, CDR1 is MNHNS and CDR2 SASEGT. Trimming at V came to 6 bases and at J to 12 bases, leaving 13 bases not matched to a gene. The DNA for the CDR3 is TGTGCCAGCAGGAGGCAGGGGGCATCCGCTGGACCCCTCCACTTT. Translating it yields CASRRQGASAGPLHF.

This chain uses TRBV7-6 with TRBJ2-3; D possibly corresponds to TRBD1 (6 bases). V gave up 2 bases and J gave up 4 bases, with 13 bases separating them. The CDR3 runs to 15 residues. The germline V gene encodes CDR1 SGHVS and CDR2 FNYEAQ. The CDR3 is CASSLPGVGADTQYF. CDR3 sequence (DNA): TGTGCCAGCAGCTTACCAGGGGTTGGTGCAGATACGCAGTATTTT.

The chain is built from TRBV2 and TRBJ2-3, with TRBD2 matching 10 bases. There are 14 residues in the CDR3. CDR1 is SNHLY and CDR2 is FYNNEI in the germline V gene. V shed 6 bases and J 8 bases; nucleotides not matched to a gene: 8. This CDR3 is CASRPGLASITQYF. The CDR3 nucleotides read TGTGCCAGCAGGCCGGGACTAGCGTCGATTACGCAGTATTTT.

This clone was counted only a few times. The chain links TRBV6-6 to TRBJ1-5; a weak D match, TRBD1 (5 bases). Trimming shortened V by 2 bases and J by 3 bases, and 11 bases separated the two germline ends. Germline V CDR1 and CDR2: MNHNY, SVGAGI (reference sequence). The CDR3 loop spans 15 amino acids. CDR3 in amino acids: CASSYPGLHNQPQHF. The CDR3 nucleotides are TGTGCCAGCAGTTACCCAGGGTTACACAATCAGCCCCAGCATTTT.

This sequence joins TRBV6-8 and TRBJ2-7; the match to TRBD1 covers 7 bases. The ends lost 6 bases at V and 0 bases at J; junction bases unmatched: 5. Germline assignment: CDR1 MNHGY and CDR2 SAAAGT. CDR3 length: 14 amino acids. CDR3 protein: CASRPTGSSYEQYF. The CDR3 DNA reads TGTGCCAGCAGGCCGACAGGGAGCTCCTACGAGCAGTACTTC.

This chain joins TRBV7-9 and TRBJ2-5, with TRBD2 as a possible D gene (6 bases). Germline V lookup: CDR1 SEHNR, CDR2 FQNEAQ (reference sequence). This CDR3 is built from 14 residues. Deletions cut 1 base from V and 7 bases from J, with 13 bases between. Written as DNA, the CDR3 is TGTGCCAGCAGCTTAGAGCGCCGGGGGACGACCCAGTACTTC. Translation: CASSLERRGTTQYF.

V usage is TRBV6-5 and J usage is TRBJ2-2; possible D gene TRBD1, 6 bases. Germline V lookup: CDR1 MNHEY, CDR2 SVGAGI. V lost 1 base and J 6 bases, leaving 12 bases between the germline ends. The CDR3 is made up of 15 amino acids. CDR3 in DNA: TGTGCCAGCAGTTACTTACGACAGGTGCCCGGGGAGCTGTTTTTT. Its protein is CASSYLRQVPGELFF.

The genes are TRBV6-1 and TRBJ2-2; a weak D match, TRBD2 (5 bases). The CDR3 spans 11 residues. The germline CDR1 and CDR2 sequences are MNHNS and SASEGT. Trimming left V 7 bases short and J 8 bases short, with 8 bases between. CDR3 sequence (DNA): TGTGCCAGCAACCGCGGGGGGGAGCTGTTTTTT. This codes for CASNRGGELFF.

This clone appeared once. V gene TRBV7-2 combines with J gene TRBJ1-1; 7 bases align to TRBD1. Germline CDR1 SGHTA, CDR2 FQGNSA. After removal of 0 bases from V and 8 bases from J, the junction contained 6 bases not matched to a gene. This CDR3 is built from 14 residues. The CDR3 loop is CASSLARKQGEAFF. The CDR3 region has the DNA TGTGCCAGCAGCTTAGCGAGGAAACAGGGGGAAGCTTTCTTT.

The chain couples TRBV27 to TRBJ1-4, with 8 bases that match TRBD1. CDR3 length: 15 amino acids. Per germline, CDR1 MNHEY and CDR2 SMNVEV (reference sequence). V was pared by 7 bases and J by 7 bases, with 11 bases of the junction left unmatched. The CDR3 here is CASTVTGGALEKLFF. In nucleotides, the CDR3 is TGTGCCAGCACCGTAACAGGGGGTGCACTTGAAAAACTGTTTTTT.

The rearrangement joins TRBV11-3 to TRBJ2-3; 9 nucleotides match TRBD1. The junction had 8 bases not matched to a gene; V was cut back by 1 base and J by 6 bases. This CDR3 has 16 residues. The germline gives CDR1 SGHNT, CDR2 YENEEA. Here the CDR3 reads CASSLAGTGPSDTQYF. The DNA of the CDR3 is TGTGCCAGCAGCTTAGCTGGGACAGGGCCATCGGATACGCAGTATTTT.

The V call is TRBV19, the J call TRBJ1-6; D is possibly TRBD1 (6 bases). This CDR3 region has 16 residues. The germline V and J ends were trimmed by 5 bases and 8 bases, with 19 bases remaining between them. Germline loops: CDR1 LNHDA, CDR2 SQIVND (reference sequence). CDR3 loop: CASSPSRTVIYSPLHF. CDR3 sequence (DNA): TGTGCCAGTAGTCCCTCAAGGACAGTCATATATTCACCCCTCCACTTT.

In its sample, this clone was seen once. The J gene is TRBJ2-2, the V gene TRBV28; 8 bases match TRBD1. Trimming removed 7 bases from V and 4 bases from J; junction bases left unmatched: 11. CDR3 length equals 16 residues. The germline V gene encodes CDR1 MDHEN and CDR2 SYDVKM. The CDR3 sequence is CASIPFGQGITGELFF. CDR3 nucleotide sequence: TGTGCCAGCATCCCTTTCGGACAGGGAATCACCGGGGAGCTGTTTTTT.

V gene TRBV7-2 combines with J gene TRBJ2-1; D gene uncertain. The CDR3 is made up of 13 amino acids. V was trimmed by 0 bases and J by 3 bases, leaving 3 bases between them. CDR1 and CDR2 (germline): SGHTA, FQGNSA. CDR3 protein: CASSLARYNEQFF. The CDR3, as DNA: TGTGCCAGCAGCTTAGCTCGCTACAATGAGCAGTTCTTC. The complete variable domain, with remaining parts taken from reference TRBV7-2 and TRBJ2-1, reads GAGVSQSPSNKVTEKGKDVELRCDPISGHTALYWYRQSLGQGLEFLIYFQGNSAPDKSGLPSDRFSAERTGGSVSTLTIQRTQQEDSAVYLCASSLARYNEQFFGPGTRLTVL.